Following are 28 T cell receptor beta chains from one sample sequenced in a study of cytomegalovirus exposure and HLA in healthy donors. 13 Jbeta primers and 60 Vbeta primers were used for the PCR. Data came from immunoSEQ multiplex PCR; TCRdb stores just in-frame clones and leaves some out. This repertoire shows about 160,000 clones, 65% to 80% found once; its top ten account for 4.5% to 5%. The sequenced sample was PBMCs. The receptors were sampled from a man aged 18 to 35 in good health and CMV-seropositive.

V and J are TRBV7-9 and TRBJ1-4, with 10 bases fitting TRBD1. The CDR3 is made up of 18 amino acids. Per germline, CDR1 SEHNR and CDR2 FQNEAQ (reference sequence). The ends lost 2 bases at V and 0 bases at J; junction bases unmatched: 6. Here the CDR3 reads CASSLSGTGDPTNEKLFF. For the CDR3, the DNA is TGTGCCAGCAGCTTATCCGGGACAGGGGATCCAACTAATGAAAAACTGTTTTTT. Together with reference TRBV7-9 and TRBJ1-4, the CDR3 gives the full variable domain: DTGVSQNPRHKITKRGQNVTFRCDPISEHNRLYWYRQTLGQGPEFLTYFQNEAQLEKSRLLSDRFSAERPKGSFSTLEIQRTEQGDSAMYLCASSLSGTGDPTNEKLFFGSGTQLSVL.

For the CDR3, the DNA is TGTGCCAGCCAGAACCAGGGCCTTAGCTCCTACAATGAGCAGTTCTTC. This sequence encodes CASQNQGLSSYNEQFF. The rearrangement links TRBV19 to TRBJ2-1; maybe TRBD1 (5 bases). V lost 9 bases and J lost 0, with 18 bases in between. Per the germline V gene, CDR1 is LNHDA and CDR2 is SQIVND (reference sequence). CDR3 length: 16 amino acids.

This clone was recorded once. V gene TRBV7-9 combines with J gene TRBJ1-4, with D possibly TRBD1 on 6 matching bases. Germline V gene sequence: CDR1 SEHNR, CDR2 FQNEAQ (reference sequence). There are 15 residues in the CDR3. V lost 6 bases and J lost 1, with 12 bases in between. Here the CDR3 reads CASSSIGGTNEKLFF. The CDR3 coding sequence is TGTGCCAGCAGTAGTATAGGGGGAACTAATGAAAAACTGTTTTTT.

The genes are TRBV9 and TRBJ2-5; D not resolved. The V gene lost 7 bases and the J gene lost 2 bases, with 9 bases spanning the gap. The germline V gene encodes CDR1 SGDLS and CDR2 YYNGEE. The CDR3 consists of 12 residues. CDR3 in amino acids: CASGSGQETQYF. The CDR3 bases are TGTGCCAGCGGATCAGGACAAGAGACCCAGTACTTC. The complete variable domain, with remaining parts taken from reference TRBV9 and TRBJ2-5, reads DSGVTQTPKHLITATGQRVTLRCSPRSGDLSVYWYQQSLDQGLQFLIQYYNGEERAKGNILERFSAQQFPDLHSELNLSSLELGDSALYFCASGSGQETQYFGPGTRLLVL.

This chain uses TRBV11-2 with TRBJ1-1, with D possibly TRBD1 on 5 matching bases. This CDR3 region has 13 residues. CDR1 is SGHAT and CDR2 is FQNNGV in the germline V gene. The ends were cut back, 5 bases at V and 3 bases at J, with 10 bases in the middle. This CDR3 reads CASSVRVDTEAFF. The CDR3 DNA follows: TGTGCCAGCAGCGTCAGGGTCGACACTGAAGCTTTCTTT.

V usage is TRBV10-3 and J usage is TRBJ1-5, with a tentative D call TRBD1 (5 bases). V was pared by 0 bases and J by 5 bases, with 20 bases between. The CDR3 contains 18 residues. Per the germline V gene, CDR1 is ENHRY and CDR2 is SYGVKD. CDR3 bases: TGTGCCATCAGTGAGTCCGTTTTGATTCGGAAAGGGGATCAGCCCCAGCATTTT. This gives the protein CAISESVLIRKGDQPQHF.

This clone was detected a few times. The V gene is TRBV29-1, the J gene TRBJ1-1; TRBD1 might be the D (6 bases). The CDR3 sequence is 13 residues long. V shed 7 bases and J shed 1 base, with 13 bases lying between them. CDR1 and CDR2 (germline): SQVTM, ANQGSEA. CDR3 residues: CSAAQGSNTEAFF. For the CDR3, the DNA is TGCAGCGCCGCACAGGGATCGAACACTGAAGCTTTCTTT.

A few counts support this clone. V and J are TRBV18 and TRBJ1-3; D call uncertain. Germline CDR1 is KGHSH and CDR2 is LQKENI. Trimming stripped 6 bases from V and 4 bases from J, with 10 bases between. The CDR3 loop spans 13 amino acids. CDR3 residues: CASSLLSGNTIYF. Here the CDR3 DNA reads TGTGCCAGCTCCCTCCTCTCGGGAAACACCATATATTTT.

The chain is built from TRBV9 and TRBJ1-6; 7 nucleotides agree with TRBD1. This CDR3 is built from 15 residues. V trimming: 3 bases; J trimming: 4 bases; junction bases outside the gene matches: 4. Germline CDR1 is SGDLS and CDR2 is YYNGEE. The CDR3 is CASSAGQSYNSPLHF. In DNA form, the CDR3 reads TGTGCCAGCAGCGCGGGACAGTCGTATAATTCACCCCTCCACTTT.

The gene calls are TRBV6-5 and TRBJ2-1, with a weak D call TRBD2 (6 bases). There are 14 residues in the CDR3. Trimming removed 4 bases at V and 6 bases at J, with 13 bases between. Per the germline V gene, CDR1 is MNHEY and CDR2 is SVGAGI. The CDR3 bases are TGTGCCAGCAGTTTCGGGGGTGGAGGCAATGAGCAGTTCTTC. This codes for CASSFGGGGNEQFF.

This chain links TRBV27 with TRBJ1-2; a weak D match, TRBD1 (5 bases). This CDR3 comprises 14 residues. V was cut by 4 bases and J by 4 bases, with 13 bases left in between. Per germline, CDR1 MNHEY and CDR2 SMNVEV (reference sequence). For the CDR3, the DNA is TGTGCCAGCAGTTACAATTGGGGCTCCTATGGCTACACCTTC. Its protein is CASSYNWGSYGYTF.

This clone was found once. The rearrangement links TRBV6-5 to TRBJ2-1, with D perhaps TRBD1 (6 bases). V lost 7 bases and J 0 bases, leaving 10 bases between the germline ends. The CDR3 is made up of 14 amino acids. Germline V gives CDR1 MNHEY, CDR2 SVGAGI. The CDR3 region has the DNA TGTGCCAGCACCAGGGGCAGCTCCTACAATGAGCAGTTCTTC. Residues: CASTRGSSYNEQFF.

This clone was observed a single time. The CDR3 loop reads CASRTGPNEKLFF. CDR3 in DNA: TGTGCCAGCCGCACAGGGCCTAATGAAAAACTGTTTTTT. The chain carries TRBV7-9 and TRBJ1-4; D possibly corresponds to TRBD1 (6 bases). The CDR3 consists of 13 residues. The germline V gene has CDR1 SEHNR and CDR2 FQNEAQ (reference sequence). V was cut by 8 bases and J by 3 bases, with 10 bases left in between.

This clone appeared once. The rearrangement links TRBV15 to TRBJ2-5, with D possibly matching TRBD1 (5 bases). The CDR3 loop spans 12 amino acids. The V end lost 9 bases, the J end lost 3 bases, and 11 bases lay between the germline ends. CDR1 is LNHNV, CDR2 YYDKDF, per germline (reference sequence). CDR3 bases: TGTGCCACAGCGACAGTAGAAGAGACCCAGTACTTC. Translation gives CATATVEETQYF.

V and J are TRBV11-2 and TRBJ1-3; D gene uncertain. Germline values: CDR1 SGHAT, CDR2 FQNNGV. V dropped 5 bases and J dropped 0 bases, with 11 bases sitting between them. This CDR3 spans 15 amino acids. The CDR3 protein is CASSPRVTSGNTIYF. The CDR3 DNA sequence: TGTGCCAGCAGCCCCCGGGTCACCTCTGGAAACACCATATATTTT.

V is TRBV6-1 and J is TRBJ1-2; no definite D call. V lost 6 bases and J 8 bases, leaving 10 bases between the germline ends. CDR1 MNHNS and CDR2 SASEGT come from the germline V gene. The CDR3 is 11 residues long. This CDR3 reads CASRKTVGYTF. Written as DNA, the CDR3 is TGTGCCAGCAGAAAAACGGTGGGCTACACCTTC.

V usage is TRBV6-1 and J usage is TRBJ1-1, with TRBD1 matching over 11 bases. The CDR3 length is 17 residues. J gave up 1 base and V 3 bases, and 7 bases lay outside the gene matches. Germline V gene sequence: CDR1 MNHNS, CDR2 SASEGT. The CDR3 loop reads CASSELGTGGRNTEAFF. The CDR3 DNA follows: TGTGCCAGCAGTGAGTTAGGGACAGGGGGAAGGAACACTGAAGCTTTCTTT.

The chain carries TRBV14 and TRBJ2-1, with D tentatively TRBD2 (6 bases). Germline lookup yields CDR1 SGHDN and CDR2 FVKESK. The CDR3 extends over 13 amino acids. Trimming stripped 1 base from V and 5 bases from J, with 6 bases between. The CDR3 nucleotides read TGTGCCAGCAGCCAAGGGAGGGACAATGAGCAGTTCTTC. Amino acid sequence: CASSQGRDNEQFF. Based on the CDR3 plus reference TRBV14 and TRBJ2-1, the full variable domain is EAGVTQFPSHSVIEKGQTVTLRCDPISGHDNLYWYRRVMGKEIKFLLHFVKESKQDESGMPNNRFLAERTGGTYSTLKVQPAELEDSGVYFCASSQGRDNEQFFGPGTRLTVL.

This chain's CDR3 is CSGMTGGSYGYTF. The CDR3 coding sequence is TGCAGCGGTATGACAGGGGGTTCCTATGGCTACACCTTC. This chain uses TRBV29-1 with TRBJ1-2; 9 nucleotides line up with TRBD1. V shed 7 bases and J 4 bases; nucleotides not matched to a gene: 7. The CDR3 is 13 residues long. Germline CDR1 is SQVTM and CDR2 is ANQGSEA.

This clone was recorded once. CDR3 bases: TGTGCCAGCAGCTTGAGGCTGAACACTGAAGCTTTCTTT. Protein sequence: CASSLRLNTEAFF. V and J are TRBV11-1 and TRBJ1-1; D is unclear. The CDR3 extends over 13 amino acids. Trimming shortened V by 3 bases and J by 0 bases, and 5 bases separated the two germline ends. The V gene's germline CDR1 is SGHAT and CDR2 FQDESV (reference sequence). Combining the CDR3 with reference TRBV11-1 and TRBJ1-1 gives the whole variable domain EAEVAQSPRYKITEKSQAVAFWCDPISGHATLYWYRQILGQGPELLVQFQDESVVDDSQLPKDRFSAERLKGVDSTLKIQPAELGDSAMYLCASSLRLNTEAFFGQGTRLTVV.

This clone was seen only a few times. This rearrangement joins TRBV11-2 to TRBJ1-2; maybe TRBD1 (5 bases). The germline gives CDR1 SGHAT, CDR2 FQNNGV. The CDR3 extends over 13 amino acids. V lost 5 bases and J 8 bases, leaving 15 bases between the germline ends. CDR3 sequence reads: CASSGGGVGGYTF. CDR3 DNA sequence: TGTGCCAGCAGCGGGGGAGGGGTGGGGGGCTACACCTTC. The full variable domain, in which reference TRBV11-2 and TRBJ1-2 provide the parts outside the CDR3, is EAGVAQSPRYKIIEKRQSVAFWCNPISGHATLYWYQQILGQGPKLLIQFQNNGVVDDSQLPKDRFSAERLKGVDSTLKIQPAKLEDSAVYLCASSGGGVGGYTFGSGTRLTVV.

The chain uses TRBV6-1 and TRBJ2-3; D is possibly TRBD1 (6 bases). The CDR3 spans 15 residues. Looked up from germline, CDR1 is MNHNS and CDR2 is SASEGT. V lost 4 bases, J lost 3 bases, and 14 bases lay in between. This CDR3 is CASSVETGGTDTQYF. CDR3 nucleotide sequence: TGTGCCAGCAGTGTAGAGACAGGCGGGACAGATACGCAGTATTTT.

The V gene is TRBV5-1, the J gene TRBJ1-6; 10 bases fit TRBD1. The CDR3 length is 16 residues. Germline V gene lookup returns CDR1 SGHRS and CDR2 YFSETQ. J was trimmed by 8 bases and V by 1 base; bases with no gene match: 6. The CDR3 region is CASSLRQGASDSPLHF. In DNA, the CDR3 is TGCGCCAGCAGCTTGAGACAGGGGGCCTCGGATTCACCCCTCCACTTT.

This chain links TRBV7-6 with TRBJ1-4; a weak D match, TRBD1 (6 bases). Trimming removed 1 base at V and 2 bases at J, with 8 bases between. There are 15 residues in the CDR3. Germline V lookup: CDR1 SGHVS, CDR2 FNYEAQ. CDR3 region: CASSLGTGTNEKLFF. The CDR3 DNA reads TGTGCCAGCAGCTTAGGTACAGGGACTAATGAAAAACTGTTTTTT. Full variable domain (outside the CDR3, taken from reference TRBV7-6 and TRBJ1-4): GAGVSQSPRYKVTKRGQDVALRCDPISGHVSLYWYRQALGQGPEFLTYFNYEAQQDKSGLPNDRFSAERPEGSISTLTIQRTEQRDSAMYRCASSLGTGTNEKLFFGSGTQLSVL.

The chain carries TRBV30 and TRBJ1-1; 9 positions agree with TRBD1. The CDR3 consists of 15 residues. J lost 5 bases, V lost 0 bases, and 7 bases had no gene match. Germline V lookup: CDR1 GTSNPN, CDR2 SVGIG (reference sequence). Here the CDR3 reads CAWSVRGQGLTEAFF. The CDR3, as DNA: TGTGCCTGGAGTGTACGGGGACAGGGATTAACTGAAGCTTTCTTT.

The chain is built from TRBV6-4 and TRBJ2-6; TRBD1 is a possible D gene (5 bases). Trimming took 5 bases from V and 12 from J, leaving 23 bases between them. The germline gives CDR1 MRHNA, CDR2 SNTAGT. CDR3 size: 16 residues. This CDR3 is CASSPLLQARPSVLTF. The CDR3 coding sequence is TGTGCCAGCAGTCCCTTGCTACAGGCCCGACCTTCCGTCCTGACTTTC.

The chain links TRBV28 to TRBJ2-5, with 7 bases fitting TRBD1. Germline V gene lookup returns CDR1 MDHEN and CDR2 SYDVKM. The CDR3 has 16 residues. Unmatched junction bases numbered 8, after V lost 3 bases and J lost 1 base. This CDR3 reads CASSFGSRGFQETQYF. As DNA, the CDR3 is TGTGCCAGCAGTTTCGGTAGCAGGGGGTTCCAAGAGACCCAGTACTTC.

V is TRBV5-1 and J is TRBJ1-6; tentatively, D is TRBD1 (6 bases). The CDR3 has 14 residues. Trimming removed 0 bases from V and 8 bases from J, with 9 bases in between. Per the germline V gene, CDR1 is SGHRS and CDR2 is YFSETQ. The CDR3 DNA sequence: TGCGCCAGCAGCTTGGACCAGGGGTATTCACCCCTCCACTTT. Protein: CASSLDQGYSPLHF. Together with reference TRBV5-1 and TRBJ1-6, the CDR3 gives the full variable domain: KAGVTQTPRYLIKTRGQQVTLSCSPISGHRSVSWYQQTPGQGLQFLFEYFSETQRNKGNFPGRFSGRQFSNSRSEMNVSTLELGDSALYLCASSLDQGYSPLHFGNGTRLTVT.